This entry describes one TCR beta chain. Its target is unknown. The data stem from a study of T cell responses to AZD1222 COVID-19 vaccine. V dropped 0 bases and J dropped 8 bases, with 13 bases sitting between them. The CDR3 extends over 15 amino acids. The germline V gene has CDR1 KGHSH and CDR2 LQKENI. Sequencing used immunoSEQ multiplex PCR; TCRdb keeps in-frame clones, though not all of them. The sample yields more than 95,000 clones, around 87% seen once. Study-wide points: Seropositive at baseline were only a handful of AZD1222 recipients. Elevations in Spike-specific TCR breadth and depth followed administration of two AZD1222 doses. The sample set comprised mostly white British donors with more females, and clonal diversity was possibly underestimated.

This specimen was peripheral blood, taken on day 0 of AZD1222 vaccination. V and J are TRBV18 and TRBJ1-4; D gene uncertain. This TCR derives from an adult in good health. CDR3 in amino acids: CASSPPIEVGEKLFF. In DNA, the CDR3 is TGTGCCAGCTCACCACCGATTGAGGTGGGGGAAAAACTGTTTTTT.